Following are 5 T cell receptor beta chains from one sample sequenced in a study of T cell responses to AZD1222 COVID-19 vaccine. Clones were read by immunoSEQ multiplex PCR, and TCRdb kept only the in-frame ones, dropping some. The sample shows about 120,000 clones, 70% to 90% of them seen only once. The sample was peripheral blood, taken on day 0 of AZD1222 vaccination. The receptors derive from an adult in good health.

This rearrangement joins TRBV28 to TRBJ2-1, with no clear D. The germline V and J ends were trimmed by 4 bases and 9 bases, with 19 bases remaining between them. The germline gives CDR1 MDHEN, CDR2 SYDVKM. There are 15 residues in the CDR3. The CDR3 nucleotides are TGTGCCAGCAGTTCGGCCCCGGAGAGGATAGGTGAGCAGTTCTTC. Translating it yields CASSSAPERIGEQFF.

The rearrangement uses TRBV11-3 and TRBJ2-5, with D uncertain. The germline CDR1 and CDR2 sequences are SGHNT and YENEEA. Trimming pared 0 bases from V and 4 bases from J, leaving 3 bases between. This CDR3 region has 12 residues. CDR3 region: CASSLDRETQYF. CDR3 nucleotide sequence: TGTGCCAGCAGCTTAGACCGAGAGACCCAGTACTTC.

V is TRBV19 and J is TRBJ2-1, with TRBD2 matching over 9 bases. The V segment lost 1 base and the J segment 2 bases; nucleotides outside the gene matches: 6. Germline CDR1 is LNHDA and CDR2 is SQIVND (reference sequence). The CDR3 is 17 residues long. The CDR3 reads CASSIAARLAAYNEQFF. The CDR3 region has the DNA TGTGCCAGTAGTATAGCCGCGAGACTAGCGGCCTACAATGAGCAGTTCTTC.

The chain links TRBV5-1 to TRBJ1-2; TRBD1 matches at 9 bases. Germline-derived CDR1 and CDR2 are SGHRS and YFSETQ. With 5 bases clipped from V and 0 bases from J, the junction kept 8 bases outside the gene matches. The CDR3 runs 16 residues. CDR3 sequence: CASRSGTGLPNYGYTF. The CDR3 region has the DNA TGCGCCAGCAGGTCCGGGACAGGGTTACCTAACTATGGCTACACCTTC.

The genes are TRBV3-1 (or the pseudogene TRBV3-2) and TRBJ2-3; 7 bases fit TRBD2. V gave up 1 base and J gave up 5 bases; unmatched junction bases: 9. This CDR3 is built from 16 residues. The germline V gene has CDR1 LGHDT and CDR2 YNNKEL (reference sequence). This CDR3 reads CASSQGRGDYRDTQYF. CDR3 nucleotides: TGTGCCAGCAGCCAAGGTCGGGGGGACTATCGAGATACGCAGTATTTT.